This T cell receptor (beta chain) was sequenced for a study of T-cell memory formation after mild COVID-19. About this clonotype itself: The antigen remains unidentified.

Germline lookup yields CDR1 SGDLS and CDR2 YYNGEE. V was shortened by 0 bases and J by 4 bases, with 14 bases between the two germline ends. The CDR3 is made up of 15 amino acids. TCRdb used MiXCR to reprocess the 5' RACE reads, holding one entry per CDR3 protein. The sample consists of under 200,000 distinct CDR3 sequences, roughly 10% of them appearing once. Study-level points and caveats: In pre-infection memory, a portion of responding clones appeared, which suggested that cross-reactive memory joined.

This clonotype was sampled from a man aged 18 to 29 who had mild COVID-19 (a few samples of this study predate the infection). Cell type and time point are not known. Sequenced sample: PBMCs or a T cell subset sorted from them (not recorded which). The chain recombines TRBV9 with TRBJ2-7, with a tentative D call TRBD2 (6 bases). In DNA, the CDR3 is TGTGCCAGCAGCGTAGGGGCGGAGGGTAGGTACGAGCAGTACTTC. The encoded protein is CASSVGAEGRYEQYF.